A selection of T cell receptor beta chains follows, all from one sample in a study of response to subunit inactivated influenza vaccine. A single record per CDR3 protein comes from TCRdb applying MiXCR to the RT-PCR reads. The sample lists some 540,000 distinct CDR3 sequences, under 30% occurring once. The data were also submitted as part of a second study, on T cells expressing NK-cell markers.

The source was CD4+ T cells sorted from PBMCs, collected 12 days after vaccination. The receptors originated from a man aged 50 to 59 who received an inactivated influenza vaccine. CDR3s include the opening cysteine and the closing phenylalanine or tryptophan. The D gene is left open where the match is weak. Clone size is not always given. Where it is, it says once, few, many or a class for expanded clones.

v_gene: TRBV6-2/TRBV6-3; abundance: NA; d_gene: NA; j_gene: TRBJ1-1; CDR3nt: TGTGCCAGCAGTCTTTCGCAGGGCGAGGGCACTGAAGCTTTCTTT; CDR3aa: CASSLSQGEGTEAFF
v_gene: TRBV28; abundance: few; d_gene: NA; j_gene: TRBJ1-4; CDR3nt: TGTGCCAGCAGCTTACGGGTGGGAAAACTGTTTTTT; CDR3aa: CASSLRVGKLFF
v_gene: TRBV6-1; abundance: once; d_gene: NA; j_gene: TRBJ2-5; CDR3nt: TGTGCCAGCAGTGTGAATAGAGAAGAGACCCAGTACTTC; CDR3aa: CASSVNREETQYF
v_gene: TRBV20-1; abundance: few; d_gene: NA; j_gene: TRBJ2-5; CDR3nt: TGCAGTGCTTCCGGGGGGAGTGCAGGGGGCAGGGAGACCCAGTACTTC; CDR3aa: CSASGGSAGGRETQYF
v_gene: TRBV12-3/TRBV12-4; abundance: few; d_gene: TRBD2; j_gene: TRBJ2-5; CDR3nt: TGTGCCAGCAGTTTAGCGGGGGGGTCCCAAGAGACCCAGTACTTC; CDR3aa: CASSLAGGSQETQYF
v_gene: TRBV7-2; abundance: many; d_gene: NA; j_gene: TRBJ1-1; CDR3nt: TGTGCCAGCAGCCTGAAGGGGCAGAGGAACACTGAAGCTTTCTTT; CDR3aa: CASSLKGQRNTEAFF
v_gene: TRBV4-1; abundance: NA; d_gene: TRBD1; j_gene: TRBJ2-7; CDR3nt: TGCGCCAGCAGCATATGGACAGGGGAGTACGAGCAGTACTTC; CDR3aa: CASSIWTGEYEQYF
v_gene: TRBV11-2; abundance: NA; d_gene: TRBD1; j_gene: TRBJ1-1; CDR3nt: TGTGCCAGCAGCCTCCTGGACAGGGGGCGATCCACTGAAGCTTTCTTT; CDR3aa: CASSLLDRGRSTEAFF
v_gene: TRBV7-9; abundance: few; d_gene: NA; j_gene: TRBJ2-7; CDR3nt: TGTGCCAGCAGCCGAAAGGGGTACGAGCAGTACTTC; CDR3aa: CASSRKGYEQYF
v_gene: TRBV7-8; abundance: few; d_gene: NA; j_gene: TRBJ1-5; CDR3nt: TGTGCCAGCAGCTTAGGACCGAGGGGGGGGCCCAATCAGCCCCAGCATTTT; CDR3aa: CASSLGPRGGPNQPQHF
v_gene: TRBV5-6; abundance: few; d_gene: NA; j_gene: TRBJ2-7; CDR3nt: TGTGCCAGCAGGCTCATGGCGGGGTCCTACGAGCAGTACTTC; CDR3aa: CASRLMAGSYEQYF
v_gene: TRBV29-1; abundance: many; d_gene: NA; j_gene: TRBJ2-5; CDR3nt: TGCAGCGTTGTGGGTAGGCAAGAGACCCAGTACTTC; CDR3aa: CSVVGRQETQYF
v_gene: TRBV29-1; abundance: NA; d_gene: NA; j_gene: TRBJ1-1; CDR3nt: TGCAGCGTTGAGTACAGGGCGGACACTGAAGCTTTCTTT; CDR3aa: CSVEYRADTEAFF
v_gene: TRBV29-1; abundance: few; d_gene: NA; j_gene: TRBJ2-7; CDR3nt: TGCAGCGTTGGTCCCGGGGGTGGTTACGAGCAGTACTTC; CDR3aa: CSVGPGGGYEQYF
v_gene: TRBV19; abundance: NA; d_gene: TRBD1; j_gene: TRBJ2-5; CDR3nt: TGTGCCAGTAGAAGGACAGGCTTCCAAGAGACCCAGTACTTC; CDR3aa: CASRRTGFQETQYF
v_gene: TRBV5-4; abundance: NA; d_gene: TRBD2; j_gene: TRBJ2-1; CDR3nt: TGTGCCAGCAGCACCGGGACTAGCTACTACAATGAGCAGTTCTTC; CDR3aa: CASSTGTSYYNEQFF
v_gene: TRBV30; abundance: few; d_gene: NA; j_gene: TRBJ1-1; CDR3nt: TGTGCCTGGAGTGTTCGGCAGGACACTGAAGCTTTCTTT; CDR3aa: CAWSVRQDTEAFF
v_gene: TRBV4-2; abundance: few; d_gene: NA; j_gene: TRBJ2-1; CDR3nt: TGTGCCAGCAGCCGGGACCAGAGCTCCTACAATGAGCAGTTCTTC; CDR3aa: CASSRDQSSYNEQFF
v_gene: TRBV6-1; abundance: NA; d_gene: NA; j_gene: TRBJ2-5; CDR3nt: TGTGCCAGCAGTGGGGGGAAGCAGACCCAGTACTTC; CDR3aa: CASSGGKQTQYF
v_gene: TRBV28; abundance: NA; d_gene: NA; j_gene: TRBJ1-5; CDR3nt: TGTGCCAGCAGTTTATTAGGCGGGAATTCTGGCAATCAGCCCCAGCATTTT; CDR3aa: CASSLLGGNSGNQPQHF
v_gene: TRBV28; abundance: NA; d_gene: NA; j_gene: TRBJ2-6; CDR3nt: TGTGCCAGCAGTTTAGTTTCCGGGGCGTCTGGGGCCAACGTCCTGACTTTC; CDR3aa: CASSLVSGASGANVLTF
v_gene: TRBV7-9; abundance: NA; d_gene: NA; j_gene: TRBJ1-5; CDR3nt: TGTGCCAGCAGCTTATCAATCGGGAATCAGCCCCAGCATTTT; CDR3aa: CASSLSIGNQPQHF
v_gene: TRBV18; abundance: few; d_gene: NA; j_gene: TRBJ1-4; CDR3nt: TGTGCCAGCTCACGGGGGTCCGGGACTTCAATCGGAAAACTGTTTTTT; CDR3aa: CASSRGSGTSIGKLFF
v_gene: TRBV20-1; abundance: NA; d_gene: NA; j_gene: TRBJ2-4; CDR3nt: TGCAGTGCTAGCCCACCTGTGGCCAACATTCAGTACTTC; CDR3aa: CSASPPVANIQYF
v_gene: TRBV20-1; abundance: many; d_gene: NA; j_gene: TRBJ2-3; CDR3nt: TGCAGTGCTCCCGACAGGACCCGTGGTGATACGCAGTATTTT; CDR3aa: CSAPDRTRGDTQYF
v_gene: TRBV6-1; abundance: few; d_gene: TRBD2; j_gene: TRBJ2-1; CDR3nt: TGTGCCAGCAGACAGGGGACTAGCGGGAGGGGTGAGCAGTTCTTC; CDR3aa: CASRQGTSGRGEQFF